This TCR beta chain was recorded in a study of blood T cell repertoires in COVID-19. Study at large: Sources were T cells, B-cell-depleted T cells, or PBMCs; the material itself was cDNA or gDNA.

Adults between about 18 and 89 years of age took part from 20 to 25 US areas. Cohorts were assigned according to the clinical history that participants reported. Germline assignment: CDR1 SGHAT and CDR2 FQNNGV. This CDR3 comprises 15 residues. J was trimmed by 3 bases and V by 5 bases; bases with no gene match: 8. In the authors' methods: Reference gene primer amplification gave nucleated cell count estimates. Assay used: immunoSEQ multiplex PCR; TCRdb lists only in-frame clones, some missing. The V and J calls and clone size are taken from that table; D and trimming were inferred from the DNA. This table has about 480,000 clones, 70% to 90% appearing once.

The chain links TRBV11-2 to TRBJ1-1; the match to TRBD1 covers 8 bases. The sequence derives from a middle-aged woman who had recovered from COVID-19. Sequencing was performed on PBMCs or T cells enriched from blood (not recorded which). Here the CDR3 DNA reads TGTGCCAGCAGCCTGTGGACAGGGCGTGACACTGAAGCTTTCTTT. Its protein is CASSLWTGRDTEAFF.